One and the same sample provided the 32 T cell receptor beta chains below, sequenced in a study of CD4 T cells in relation to SARS-CoV-2 and coronaviruses. The table came from immunoSEQ multiplex PCR; TCRdb's copy has only in-frame clones and leaves some out. The data show about 23,000 clones, approximately 78% seen once. The unexposed donors gave CD4+ T cells in about 2011-2019, prior to COVID-19. After approximately ten days of culture, CD4+ T cells were isolated. For these receptors, no antigen is known. Sequenced input: CD4+ T cells from PBMCs, cultured in vitro. The receptors derive from a human donor in good health.

The chain recombines TRBV12-3 or TRBV12-4 with TRBJ1-2; D remains ambiguous. Trimming shortened V by 7 bases and J by 3 bases, and 6 bases separated the two germline ends. The CDR3 consists of 11 residues. DNA for the CDR3: TGTGCCAGCACCTCCGACTATGGCTACACCTTC. It translates to CASTSDYGYTF.

This sequence joins TRBV19 and TRBJ1-2; 7 positions agree with TRBD1. Germline CDR1 and CDR2: LNHDA and SQIVND (reference sequence). J gave up 4 bases and V 4 bases, and 3 bases lay outside the gene matches. This CDR3 spans 13 amino acids. CDR3 nucleotides: TGTGCCAGTAGTACAGGGACAGTCTATGGCTACACCTTC. This gives the protein CASSTGTVYGYTF.

The chain joins TRBV4-2 to TRBJ1-4, with a possible D match to TRBD1 (5 bases). Germline values: CDR1 LGHNA, CDR2 YNFKEQ. The CDR3 has 15 residues. V was clipped by 0 bases and J by 7 bases, with 12 bases between them. The CDR3 nucleotides are TGTGCCAGCAGCCAAGAGAAATTAGGGACTGAAAAACTGTTTTTT. This sequence encodes CASSQEKLGTEKLFF.

In DNA, the CDR3 is TGTGCCAGCAGTTTAGCCCTGGATACGCAGTATTTT. It is translated as CASSLALDTQYF. The chain carries TRBV12-3 or TRBV12-4 and TRBJ2-3; D gene uncertain. CDR3 length: 12 amino acids. V was clipped by 0 bases and J by 6 bases, with 4 bases between them.

The table lists this clone with a few counts. The J gene is TRBJ1-1, the V gene TRBV3-1 (or the pseudogene TRBV3-2); the D is unclear. V gave up 0 bases and J gave up 8 bases, with 10 bases separating them. This CDR3 spans 13 amino acids. Germline lookup yields CDR1 LGHDT and CDR2 YNNKEL (reference sequence). The DNA for the CDR3 is TGTGCCAGCAGCCAAGATGGAAGGACCGAAGCTTTCTTT. Translated, it gives CASSQDGRTEAFF.

The chain recombines TRBV6-5 with TRBJ2-4; TRBD2 is a possible D gene (6 bases). V dropped 5 bases and J dropped 10 bases, with 15 bases sitting between them. The germline V gene has CDR1 MNHEY and CDR2 SVGAGI. This CDR3 contains 13 residues. The DNA for the CDR3 is TGTGCCAGCAGTAGAGAGATCCGGGAGATTCAGTACTTC. This gives the protein CASSREIREIQYF.

The chain carries TRBV30 and TRBJ1-3; D call uncertain. The CDR3 is 15 residues long. Germline CDR1 GTSNPN, CDR2 SVGIG (reference sequence). V shed 2 bases and J shed 4 bases, with 15 bases lying between them. The CDR3 DNA reads TGTGCCTGGAGTTATCTCATGAGTCCGGGAAACACCATATATTTT. As protein: CAWSYLMSPGNTIYF.

A few counts support this clone. CDR3 loop: CASSPQVGSYEQYF. In DNA form, the CDR3 reads TGTGCCAGCTCGCCGCAGGTGGGCTCCTACGAGCAGTACTTC. The chain uses TRBV18 and TRBJ2-7; D gene ambiguous. Per germline, CDR1 KGHSH and CDR2 LQKENI. V dropped 6 bases and J dropped 0 bases, with 12 bases sitting between them. The CDR3 has 14 amino acids.

This clone has only one observation. This rearrangement joins TRBV24-1 to TRBJ1-5, with D perhaps matching TRBD1 (6 bases). Germline loops: CDR1 KGHDR, CDR2 SFDVKD. Trimming cost V 5 bases and J 1 base, with 8 bases left between them. The CDR3 is made up of 14 amino acids. The CDR3: CATSAGASNQPQHF. CDR3 in DNA: TGTGCCACCAGTGCGGGGGCGAGCAATCAGCCCCAGCATTTT.

This clone was seen only a few times. The CDR3 DNA reads TGCAGCGTGCGGACAGGGGGGCAGCCCCAGCATTTT. Its protein product is CSVRTGGQPQHF. The V gene is TRBV29-1, the J gene TRBJ1-5; 10 bases align to TRBD1. CDR3 length: 12 residues. The junction had 3 bases not matched to a gene; V was cut back by 6 bases and J by 7 bases. CDR1 and CDR2 from the germline V gene are SQVTM and ANQGSEA.

J is TRBJ1-1 and V is TRBV25-1; the match to TRBD1 covers 8 bases. The germline V gene encodes CDR1 MGHDK and CDR2 SYGVNS. This CDR3 has 16 residues. The V segment lost 4 bases and the J segment 0 bases; nucleotides outside the gene matches: 7. This CDR3 reads CASSVQGVGMNTEAFF. The CDR3 DNA reads TGTGCCAGCAGTGTACAGGGGGTTGGAATGAACACTGAAGCTTTCTTT.

This sequence joins TRBV11-3 and TRBJ2-7, with TRBD1 matching 7 bases. V gave up 0 bases and J gave up 4 bases; unmatched junction bases: 6. The CDR3 spans 15 residues. Germline assignment: CDR1 SGHNT and CDR2 YENEEA. The CDR3 loop is CASSLDSGQDYEQYF. CDR3 nucleotide sequence: TGTGCCAGCAGCTTAGATTCTGGACAGGATTACGAGCAGTACTTC.

The DNA for the CDR3 is TGTGCCAGCAGGAGAGCAACCACAGACTCCGAGCAGTACTTC. This sequence encodes CASRRATTDSEQYF. The chain links TRBV2 to TRBJ2-7, with D unclear. Trimming removed 6 bases at V and 6 bases at J, with 18 bases between. Per germline, CDR1 SNHLY and CDR2 FYNNEI. CDR3 length equals 14 residues.

This chain links TRBV10-3 with TRBJ2-3; the match to TRBD1 covers 8 bases. Germline loops: CDR1 ENHRY, CDR2 SYGVKD. The V and J ends lost 8 bases and 0 bases, in that order; junction bases with no gene match: 1. The CDR3 has 13 residues. CDR3 residues: CAIQGASTDTQYF. The CDR3 DNA is TGTGCCATCCAGGGGGCTAGCACAGATACGCAGTATTTT.

The chain has TRBV19 and TRBJ2-1; maybe TRBD1 (6 bases). V was clipped by 6 bases and J by 2 bases, with 11 bases between them. The CDR3 runs to 14 residues. Germline V gene sequence: CDR1 LNHDA, CDR2 SQIVND (reference sequence). The CDR3 sequence: CASSPQGTYNEQFF. The CDR3 DNA follows: TGTGCCAGTAGCCCACAGGGAACCTACAATGAGCAGTTCTTC. The variable domain in full, with the rest retrieved from reference TRBV19 and TRBJ2-1, is DGGITQSPKYLFRKEGQNVTLSCEQNLNHDAMYWYRQDPGQGLRLIYYSQIVNDFQKGDIAEGYSVSREKKESFPLTVTSAQKNPTAFYLCASSPQGTYNEQFFGPGTRLTVL.

The V gene is TRBV30, the J gene TRBJ2-5, with TRBD2 identical over 9 bases. The germline CDR1 and CDR2 sequences are GTSNPN and SVGIG (reference sequence). Trimming cost V 4 bases and J 5 bases; bases outside gene matches: 5. This CDR3 is 13 amino acids long. This CDR3 is CAWNIAGAETQYF. The CDR3 DNA reads as TGTGCCTGGAACATAGCGGGAGCCGAGACCCAGTACTTC. The full variable domain, completed using reference TRBV30 and TRBJ2-5, is SQTIHQWPATLVQPVGSPLSLECTVEGTSNPNLYWYRQAAGRGLQLLFYSVGIGQISSEVPQNLSASRPQDRQFILSSKKLLLSDSGFYLCAWNIAGAETQYFGPGTRLLVL.

V usage is TRBV6-5 and J usage is TRBJ2-7, with D possibly matching TRBD1 (7 bases). In germline, CDR1 is MNHEY, CDR2 SVGAGI. V lost 6 bases, J lost 2 bases, and 14 bases lay in between. The CDR3 runs 14 residues. The CDR3 region is CASREGTDPYEQYF. The DNA for the CDR3 is TGTGCCAGCAGGGAGGGGACAGACCCCTACGAGCAGTACTTC.

The chain has TRBV5-1 and TRBJ1-1; D gene unclear. The CDR3 covers 13 residues. V gave up 0 bases and J gave up 1 base, with 4 bases separating them. Germline CDR1 and CDR2: SGHRS and YFSETQ. CDR3 nucleotides: TGCGCCAGCAGCTTGGAACGGAACACTGAAGCTTTCTTT. As protein: CASSLERNTEAFF.

V is TRBV28 and J is TRBJ1-2, with unresolved D. The ends were cut back, 6 bases at V and 4 bases at J, with 9 bases in the middle. The germline gives CDR1 MDHEN, CDR2 SYDVKM. The CDR3 extends over 12 amino acids. The CDR3 is CASREGPYGYTF. CDR3 DNA sequence: TGTGCCAGCAGGGAGGGCCCCTATGGCTACACCTTC.

V is TRBV27 and J is TRBJ2-3, with 8 nucleotides matching TRBD2. This CDR3 region has 16 residues. CDR1 is MNHEY, CDR2 SMNVEV, per germline (reference sequence). V lost 5 bases to trimming and J lost 1 base; unmatched junction nucleotides: 8. The CDR3 DNA is TGTGCCAGCAGTGCCCGGGGGGGCGGGGGCACAGATACGCAGTATTTT. Amino acids: CASSARGGGGTDTQYF.

The chain joins TRBV30 to TRBJ1-5; D is unresolved. CDR3 length: 13 amino acids. Trimming stripped 2 bases from V and 1 base from J, with 6 bases between. CDR1 GTSNPN and CDR2 SVGIG come from the germline V gene (reference sequence). The CDR3 bases are TGTGCCTGGAGTTGGGAGAGCAATCAGCCCCAGCATTTT. This encodes CAWSWESNQPQHF.

V and J are TRBV4-2 and TRBJ2-1; TRBD2 matches 9 bases. The length of the CDR3 is 15 residues. The germline CDR1 and CDR2 sequences are LGHNA and YNFKEQ. V dropped 4 bases and J dropped 6; count of bases not matched to a gene: 7. In nucleotides, the CDR3 is TGTGCCAGCAGCCTTAGCGGGAGTAGTTTCAATGAGCAGTTCTTC. Protein sequence: CASSLSGSSFNEQFF.

The rearrangement links TRBV5-1 to TRBJ2-6; D gene unclear. V lost 3 bases and J 0 bases, leaving 16 bases between the germline ends. The length of the CDR3 is 18 residues. Germline CDR1 reads SGHRS; CDR2 reads YFSETQ. CDR3 in amino acids: CASSYLFSGSSGANVLTF. CDR3 coding DNA: TGCGCCAGCAGCTACTTGTTCTCCGGAAGCTCTGGGGCCAACGTCCTGACTTTC.

The chain recombines TRBV12-5 with TRBJ1-1; D unresolved. The germline V gene encodes CDR1 LGHNT and CDR2 FRNRAP. The CDR3 has 12 amino acids. Trimming took off 0 bases at V and 7 bases at J, with 6 bases between the two ends. The DNA for the CDR3 is TGTGCTAGTGGTTTGGTTTCGAGTGAAGCTTTCTTT. Translation: CASGLVSSEAFF. The whole variable domain, filled in from reference TRBV12-5 and TRBJ1-1, reads DARVTQTPRHKVTEMGQEVTMRCQPILGHNTVFWYRQTMMQGLELLAYFRNRAPLDDSGMPKDRFSAEMPDATLATLKIQPSEPRDSAVYFCASGLVSSEAFFGQGTRLTVV.

V usage is TRBV19 and J usage is TRBJ1-1; no definite D call. This CDR3 is 14 amino acids long. Germline V CDR1 and CDR2: LNHDA, SQIVND (reference sequence). The V end lost 0 bases, the J end lost 4 bases, and 9 bases lay between the germline ends. The DNA of the CDR3 is TGTGCCAGTAGTATAGATCGGTCAGCCACTGAAGCTTTCTTT. It translates to CASSIDRSATEAFF.

The V call is TRBV7-9, the J call TRBJ2-1; TRBD2 matches at 11 bases. The CDR3 is made up of 15 amino acids. The germline V gene encodes CDR1 SEHNR and CDR2 FQNEAQ (reference sequence). J lost 5 bases, V lost 5 bases, and 5 bases had no gene match. CDR3 DNA sequence: TGTGCCAGCAGCCGAGGGACTAGCGGCCACAATGAGCAGTTCTTC. As protein: CASSRGTSGHNEQFF.

The chain is built from TRBV30 and TRBJ2-3; 14 positions match TRBD2. The V and J ends lost 4 bases and 3 bases, in that order; junction bases with no gene match: 9. The CDR3 totals 17 residues. Germline V CDR1 and CDR2: GTSNPN, SVGIG (reference sequence). As DNA, the CDR3 is TGTGCCTGGACCCCGGGACTAGCGGGAGTAAGGACAGATACGCAGTATTTT. It yields the protein CAWTPGLAGVRTDTQYF. Full variable domain (rest looked up from reference TRBV30 and TRBJ2-3): SQTIHQWPATLVQPVGSPLSLECTVEGTSNPNLYWYRQAAGRGLQLLFYSVGIGQISSEVPQNLSASRPQDRQFILSSKKLLLSDSGFYLCAWTPGLAGVRTDTQYFGPGTRLTVL.

The chain joins TRBV24-1 to TRBJ2-1; 12 nucleotides agree with TRBD2. This CDR3 contains 13 residues. V was clipped by 11 bases and J by 7 bases; unmatched bases: 5. The V gene's germline CDR1 is KGHDR and CDR2 SFDVKD. This CDR3 is CAIRTSGTNEQFF. Written as DNA, the CDR3 is TGTGCCATCAGGACTAGCGGGACGAATGAGCAGTTCTTC.

The chain carries TRBV7-8 and TRBJ2-3; perhaps TRBD2 as D (5 bases). This CDR3 spans 13 amino acids. V was trimmed by 5 bases and J by 4 bases, leaving 10 bases between them. The germline V gene encodes CDR1 SGHVS and CDR2 FQNEAQ. The CDR3 DNA reads as TGTGCCAGCAGCCCCCCGAGGGCAGATACGCAGTATTTT. Its translation is CASSPPRADTQYF.

The rearrangement links TRBV2 to TRBJ2-7, with a tentative D call TRBD2 (5 bases). Trimming took off 2 bases at V and 7 bases at J, with 15 bases between the two ends. The CDR3 has 14 residues. In germline, CDR1 is SNHLY, CDR2 FYNNEI. The CDR3 region is CASSESRQTGEQYF. The CDR3 nucleotides are TGTGCCAGCAGTGAATCCCGGCAGACGGGAGAGCAGTACTTC.

On this clone: At one end the junction does not follow the germline gene, possibly because of a read error. This chain uses TRBV5-6 with TRBJ2-1; D is possibly TRBD1 or TRBD2 (5 bases each). Germline assignment: CDR1 SGHDT and CDR2 YYEEEE. The CDR3 loop spans 12 amino acids. CDR3 nucleotides: TGTGCCAGCAGCCTCCGGGACCCGGGGTTAGTCTTC. The encoded protein is CASSLRDPGLVF. The full variable domain, in which reference TRBV5-6 and TRBJ2-1 provide the parts outside the CDR3, is DAGVTQSPTHLIKTRGQQVTLRCSPKSGHDTVSWYQQALGQGPQFIFQYYEEEERQRGNFPDRFSGHQFPNYSSELNVNALLLGDSALYLCASSLRDPGLVFGPGTRLTVL.

In this sample, this clone turned up once. J is TRBJ2-2 and V is TRBV29-1; D uncertain. CDR3 length: 13 amino acids. Trimming shortened V by 3 bases and J by 6 bases, and 11 bases separated the two germline ends. CDR1 and CDR2 (germline): SQVTM, ANQGSEA. CDR3 coding DNA: TGCAGCGTTGAGGTACAGCACGCCGGGGAGCTGTTTTTT. It codes for CSVEVQHAGELFF.